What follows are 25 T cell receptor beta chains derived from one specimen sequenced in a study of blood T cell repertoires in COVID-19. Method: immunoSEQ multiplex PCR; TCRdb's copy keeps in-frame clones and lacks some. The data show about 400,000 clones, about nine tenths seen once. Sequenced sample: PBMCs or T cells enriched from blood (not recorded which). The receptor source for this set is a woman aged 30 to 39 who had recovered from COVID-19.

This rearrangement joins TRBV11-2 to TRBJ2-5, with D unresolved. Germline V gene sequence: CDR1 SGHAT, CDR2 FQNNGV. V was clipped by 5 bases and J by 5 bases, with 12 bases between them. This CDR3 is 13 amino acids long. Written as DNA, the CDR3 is TGTGCCAGCAGCCGAAGCCTAGGTGAGACCCAGTACTTC. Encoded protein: CASSRSLGETQYF.

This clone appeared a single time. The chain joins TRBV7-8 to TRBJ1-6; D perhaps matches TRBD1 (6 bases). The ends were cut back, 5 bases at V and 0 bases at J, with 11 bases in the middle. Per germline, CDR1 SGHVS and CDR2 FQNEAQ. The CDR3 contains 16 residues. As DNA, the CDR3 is TGTGCCAGCAGCAGACAGGCCAGCTCCTATAATTCACCCCTCCACTTT. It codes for CASSRQASSYNSPLHF.

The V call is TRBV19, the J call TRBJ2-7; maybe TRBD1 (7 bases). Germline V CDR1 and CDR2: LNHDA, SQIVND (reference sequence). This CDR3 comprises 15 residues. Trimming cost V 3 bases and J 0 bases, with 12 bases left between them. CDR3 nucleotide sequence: TGTGCCAGTAGTATGGGGGGACAGAGCTCCTACGAGCAGTACTTC. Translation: CASSMGGQSSYEQYF.

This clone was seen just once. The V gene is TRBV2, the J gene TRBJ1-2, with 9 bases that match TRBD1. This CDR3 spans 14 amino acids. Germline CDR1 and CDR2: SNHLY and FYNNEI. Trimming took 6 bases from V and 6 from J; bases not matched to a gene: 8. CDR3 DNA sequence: TGTGCCAGCAGGGGGGACAGGGTTTTTAATGGCTACACCTTC. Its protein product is CASRGDRVFNGYTF.

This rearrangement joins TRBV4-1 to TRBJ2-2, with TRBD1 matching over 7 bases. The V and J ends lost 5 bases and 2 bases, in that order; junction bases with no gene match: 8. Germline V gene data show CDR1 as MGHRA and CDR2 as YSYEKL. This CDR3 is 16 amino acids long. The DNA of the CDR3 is TGCGCCAGCAGCTTACAGGGGCTAGGTAACACCGGGGAGCTGTTTTTT. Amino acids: CASSLQGLGNTGELFF.

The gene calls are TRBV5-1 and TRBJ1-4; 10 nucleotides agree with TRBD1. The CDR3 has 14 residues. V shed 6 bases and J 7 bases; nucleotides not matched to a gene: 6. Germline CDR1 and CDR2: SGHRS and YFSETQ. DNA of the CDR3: TGCGCCAGCACCCCGGGACAGGGGCTTGAAAAACTGTTTTTT. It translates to CASTPGQGLEKLFF.

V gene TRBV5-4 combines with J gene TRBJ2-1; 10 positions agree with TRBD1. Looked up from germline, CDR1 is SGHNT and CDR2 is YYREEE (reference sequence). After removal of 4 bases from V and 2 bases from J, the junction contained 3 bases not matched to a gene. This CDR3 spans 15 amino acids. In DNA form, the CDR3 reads TGTGCCAGCAGCACGGGACAGGGGACCTACAATGAGCAGTTCTTC. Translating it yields CASSTGQGTYNEQFF.

In nucleotides, the CDR3 is TGTGCCAGCAGCGTCGGGACAGGGGGCACGGCGGGCTATGGCTACACCTTC. It specifies CASSVGTGGTAGYGYTF. The V and J genes are TRBV5-6 and TRBJ1-2, with TRBD1 matching over 12 bases. J gave up 4 bases and V 4 bases, and 11 bases lay outside the gene matches. The germline CDR1 and CDR2 sequences are SGHDT and YYEEEE. The CDR3 extends over 17 amino acids.

The CDR3 reads CASSEGSPGELFF. The CDR3 DNA is TGTGCCAGCAGCGAGGGGTCACCCGGGGAGCTGTTTTTT. The rearrangement uses TRBV9 and TRBJ2-2, with D perhaps matching TRBD1 (5 bases). The V end was cut by 3 bases, the J end by 6 bases, with 9 bases between. The CDR3 runs to 13 residues. The V gene's germline CDR1 is SGDLS and CDR2 YYNGEE.

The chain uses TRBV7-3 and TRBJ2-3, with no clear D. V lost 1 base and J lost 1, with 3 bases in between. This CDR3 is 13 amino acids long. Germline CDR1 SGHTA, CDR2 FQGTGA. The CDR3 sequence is CASSLIGTDTQYF. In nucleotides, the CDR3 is TGTGCCAGCAGCTTAATCGGCACAGATACGCAGTATTTT. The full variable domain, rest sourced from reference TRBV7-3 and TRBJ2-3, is GAGVSQTPSNKVTEKGKYVELRCDPISGHTALYWYRQSLGQGPEFLIYFQGTGAADDSGLPNDRFFAVRPEGSVSTLKIQRTERGDSAVYLCASSLIGTDTQYFGPGTRLTVL.

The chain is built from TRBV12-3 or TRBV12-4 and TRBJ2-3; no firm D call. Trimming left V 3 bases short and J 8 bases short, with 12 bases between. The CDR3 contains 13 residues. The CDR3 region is CASSFRQSGTQYF. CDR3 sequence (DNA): TGTGCCAGCAGTTTCCGCCAGTCAGGTACGCAGTATTTT.

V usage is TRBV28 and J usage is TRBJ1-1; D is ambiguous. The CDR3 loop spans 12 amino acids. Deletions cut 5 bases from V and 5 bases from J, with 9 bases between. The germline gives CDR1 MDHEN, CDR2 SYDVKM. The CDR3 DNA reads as TGTGCCAGCAGTGGGCCGGGAACTGAAGCTTTCTTT. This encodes CASSGPGTEAFF. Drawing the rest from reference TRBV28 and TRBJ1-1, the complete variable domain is DVKVTQSSRYLVKRTGEKVFLECVQDMDHENMFWYRQDPGLGLRLIYFSYDVKMKEKGDIPEGYSVSREKKERFSLILESASTNQTSMYLCASSGPGTEAFFGQGTRLTVV.

The CDR3 sequence: CATSNPEPNQPQHF. The DNA of the CDR3 is TGTGCCACCTCAAATCCGGAGCCAAATCAGCCCCAGCATTTT. V usage is TRBV15 and J usage is TRBJ1-5; D remains ambiguous. The germline V gene has CDR1 LNHNV and CDR2 YYDKDF (reference sequence). CDR3 size: 14 residues. With 8 bases removed from V and 4 bases from J, the gap between germline ends came to 15 bases.

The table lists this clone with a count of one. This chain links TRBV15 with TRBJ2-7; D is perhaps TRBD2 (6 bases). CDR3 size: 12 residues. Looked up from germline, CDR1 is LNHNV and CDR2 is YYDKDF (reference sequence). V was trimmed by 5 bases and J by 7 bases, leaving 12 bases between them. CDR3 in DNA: TGTGCCACCAGCCAGAATGGGGGGGAGCAGTACTTC. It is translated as CATSQNGGEQYF.

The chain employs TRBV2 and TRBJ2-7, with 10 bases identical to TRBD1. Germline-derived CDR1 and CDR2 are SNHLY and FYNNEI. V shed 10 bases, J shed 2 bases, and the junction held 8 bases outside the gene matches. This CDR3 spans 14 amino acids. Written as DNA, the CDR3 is TGTGCCATGTTGGGGACAGGGGCCACCTACGAGCAGTACTTC. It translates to CAMLGTGATYEQYF.

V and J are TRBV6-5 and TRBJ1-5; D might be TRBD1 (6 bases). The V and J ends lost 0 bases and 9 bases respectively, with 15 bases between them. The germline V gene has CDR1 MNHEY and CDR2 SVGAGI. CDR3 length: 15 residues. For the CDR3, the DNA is TGTGCCAGCAGTTACTCCGGCCAGGGGACATGGCCCCAGCATTTT. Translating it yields CASSYSGQGTWPQHF.

In nucleotides, the CDR3 is TGTGCCAGCAGTTTCGGGGTTCCCTCTGGAAACACCATATATTTT. Its protein product is CASSFGVPSGNTIYF. The rearrangement links TRBV28 to TRBJ1-3; D is unclear. This CDR3 is 15 amino acids long. CDR1 and CDR2 from the germline V gene are MDHEN and SYDVKM. V shed 3 bases and J shed 0 bases, with 9 bases lying between them.

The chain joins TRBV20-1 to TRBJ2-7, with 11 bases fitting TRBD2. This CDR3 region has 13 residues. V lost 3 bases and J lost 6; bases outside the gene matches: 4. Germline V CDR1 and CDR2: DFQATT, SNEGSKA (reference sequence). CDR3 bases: TGCAGTGCTAGTACTAGCGGGGGTGGCGAGCAGTACTTC. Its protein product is CSASTSGGGEQYF.

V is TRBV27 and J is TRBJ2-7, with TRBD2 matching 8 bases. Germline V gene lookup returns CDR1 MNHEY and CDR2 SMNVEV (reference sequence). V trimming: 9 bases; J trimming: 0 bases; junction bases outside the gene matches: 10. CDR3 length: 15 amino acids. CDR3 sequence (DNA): TGTGCCAGTTCGCTAGCGGGCAGGGGCTCCTACGAGCAGTACTTC. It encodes CASSLAGRGSYEQYF.

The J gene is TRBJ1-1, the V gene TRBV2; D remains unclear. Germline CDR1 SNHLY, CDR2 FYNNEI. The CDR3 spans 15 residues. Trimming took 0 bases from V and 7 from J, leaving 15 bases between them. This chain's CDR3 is CASSEARLRTGEAFF. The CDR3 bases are TGTGCCAGCAGTGAAGCGCGACTCAGAACGGGTGAAGCTTTCTTT.

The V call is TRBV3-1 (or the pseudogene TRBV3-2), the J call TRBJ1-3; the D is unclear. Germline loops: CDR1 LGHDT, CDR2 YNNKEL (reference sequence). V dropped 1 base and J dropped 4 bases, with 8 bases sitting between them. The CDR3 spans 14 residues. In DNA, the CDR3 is TGTGCCAGCAGCCAAGGTTCTCCGGGAAACACCATATATTTT. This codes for CASSQGSPGNTIYF.

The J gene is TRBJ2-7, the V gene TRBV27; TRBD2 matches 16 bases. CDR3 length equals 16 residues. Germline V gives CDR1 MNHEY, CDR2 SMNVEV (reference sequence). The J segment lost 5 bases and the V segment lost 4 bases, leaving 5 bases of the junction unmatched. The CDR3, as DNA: TGTGCCAGCAGTTCGGGACTAGCGGGAGGGTGGCACGAGCAGTACTTC. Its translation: CASSSGLAGGWHEQYF.

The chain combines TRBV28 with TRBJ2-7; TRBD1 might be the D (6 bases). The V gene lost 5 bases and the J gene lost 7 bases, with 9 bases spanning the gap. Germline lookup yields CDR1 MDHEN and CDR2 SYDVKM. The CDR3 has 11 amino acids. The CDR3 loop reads CASSPQGEQYF. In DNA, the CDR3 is TGTGCCAGCAGTCCCCAGGGGGAGCAGTACTTC. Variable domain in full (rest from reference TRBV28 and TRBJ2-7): DVKVTQSSRYLVKRTGEKVFLECVQDMDHENMFWYRQDPGLGLRLIYFSYDVKMKEKGDIPEGYSVSREKKERFSLILESASTNQTSMYLCASSPQGEQYFGPGTRLTVT.

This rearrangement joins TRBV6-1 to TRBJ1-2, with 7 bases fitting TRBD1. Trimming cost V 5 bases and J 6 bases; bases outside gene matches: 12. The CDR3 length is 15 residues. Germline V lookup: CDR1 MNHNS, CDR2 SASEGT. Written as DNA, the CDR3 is TGTGCCAGCAGTTTACGACCCGACAGGGTACATGGCTACACCTTC. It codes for CASSLRPDRVHGYTF.

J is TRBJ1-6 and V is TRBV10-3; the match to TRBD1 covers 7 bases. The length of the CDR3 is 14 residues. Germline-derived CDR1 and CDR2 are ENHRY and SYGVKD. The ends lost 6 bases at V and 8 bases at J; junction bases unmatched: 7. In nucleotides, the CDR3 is TGTGCCATCAGGACGACAGGGCCGGATTCACCCCTCCACTTT. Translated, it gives CAIRTTGPDSPLHF.